This T cell receptor beta chain was profiled in a study of blood T cell repertoires in COVID-19. Germline CDR1 LNHNV, CDR2 YYDKDF (reference sequence). Trimming cost V 5 bases and J 6 bases, with 16 bases left between them. This CDR3 is built from 14 residues. Profiled with immunoSEQ multiplex PCR; TCRdb holds only in-frame clones, not every one. The sample carries approximately 90,000 clones, 80% recorded once. The chain uses TRBV15 and TRBJ1-1; D is unclear. Material for sequencing was peripheral blood. This TCR came from an elderly woman with acute or convalescent COVID-19. The CDR3 coding sequence is TGTGCCACCAGCGGATACGTTGACACCCCTGAAGCTTTCTTT. Translation gives CATSGYVDTPEAFF.